This T cell receptor beta chain was retrieved from a study of T cells in localized non-small cell lung cancer. Study-wide points: Uninvolved adjacent lung showed peak T cell clonality, exceeding tumor. Because only a single region of the tumor was sequenced, heterogeneity remains possible.

Profiled with immunoSEQ multiplex PCR; TCRdb holds only in-frame clones, not every one. Among 25,000 to 30,000 clones listed, more than 75% were seen once. V lost 5 bases to trimming and J lost 4 bases, with 11 bases between them. This CDR3 has 13 residues. CDR1 is MDHEN, CDR2 SYDVKM, per germline. Turning to this clone: Its target is unknown.

Source: peripheral blood, taken before any cancer treatment. V and J are TRBV28 and TRBJ1-1; possible D gene TRBD1, 5 bases. This TCR was recovered from a female donor aged 60 or older with stage III squamous cell lung carcinoma. CDR3 nucleotide sequence: TGTGCCAGCAGTCCCCCGGGGGGCACTGAAGCTTTCTTT. The encoded protein is CASSPPGGTEAFF.